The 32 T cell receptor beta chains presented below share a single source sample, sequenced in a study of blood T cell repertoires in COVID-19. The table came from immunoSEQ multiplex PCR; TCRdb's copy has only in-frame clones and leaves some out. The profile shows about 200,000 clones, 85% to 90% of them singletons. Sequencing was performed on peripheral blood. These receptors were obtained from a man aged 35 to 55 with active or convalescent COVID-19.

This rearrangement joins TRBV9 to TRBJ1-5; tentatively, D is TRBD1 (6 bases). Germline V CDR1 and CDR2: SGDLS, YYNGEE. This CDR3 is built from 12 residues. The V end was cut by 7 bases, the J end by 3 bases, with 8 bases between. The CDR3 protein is CASGTYNQPQHF. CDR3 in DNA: TGTGCCAGCGGGACATACAATCAGCCCCAGCATTTT.

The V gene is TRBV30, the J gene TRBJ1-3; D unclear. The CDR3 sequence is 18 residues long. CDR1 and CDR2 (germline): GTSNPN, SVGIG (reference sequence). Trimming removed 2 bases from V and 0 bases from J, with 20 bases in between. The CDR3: CAWSQSTRPRFSGNTIYF. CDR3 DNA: TGTGCCTGGAGTCAATCAACTCGACCGAGGTTCTCTGGAAACACCATATATTTT.

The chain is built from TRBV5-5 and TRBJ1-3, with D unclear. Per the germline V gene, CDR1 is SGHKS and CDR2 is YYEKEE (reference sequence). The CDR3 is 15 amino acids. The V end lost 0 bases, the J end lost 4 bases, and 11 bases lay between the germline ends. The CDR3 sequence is CASSLDWQTGNTIYF. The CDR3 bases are TGTGCCAGCAGCTTGGATTGGCAAACGGGAAACACCATATATTTT.

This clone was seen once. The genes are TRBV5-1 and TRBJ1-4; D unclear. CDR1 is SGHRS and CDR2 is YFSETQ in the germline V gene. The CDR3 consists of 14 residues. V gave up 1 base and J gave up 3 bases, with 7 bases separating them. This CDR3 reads CASSLTGANEKLFF. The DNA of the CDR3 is TGCGCCAGCAGCTTGACCGGGGCTAATGAAAAACTGTTTTTT.

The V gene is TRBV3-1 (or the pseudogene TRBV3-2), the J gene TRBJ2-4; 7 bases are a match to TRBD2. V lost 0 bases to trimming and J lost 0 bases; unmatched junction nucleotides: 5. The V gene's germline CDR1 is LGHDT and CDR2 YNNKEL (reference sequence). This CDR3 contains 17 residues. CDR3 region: CASSQDRLAVAKNIQYF. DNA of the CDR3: TGTGCCAGCAGCCAAGATCGGCTAGCGGTAGCCAAAAACATTCAGTACTTC.

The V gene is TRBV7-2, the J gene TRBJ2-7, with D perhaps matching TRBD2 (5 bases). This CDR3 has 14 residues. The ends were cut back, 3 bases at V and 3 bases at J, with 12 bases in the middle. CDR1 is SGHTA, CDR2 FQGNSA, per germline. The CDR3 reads CASSFTGSYYEQYF. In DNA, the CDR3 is TGTGCCAGCAGCTTCACGGGATCCTACTACGAGCAGTACTTC. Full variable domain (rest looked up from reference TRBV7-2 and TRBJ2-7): GAGVSQSPSNKVTEKGKDVELRCDPISGHTALYWYRQSLGQGLEFLIYFQGNSAPDKSGLPSDRFSAERTGGSVSTLTIQRTQQEDSAVYLCASSFTGSYYEQYFGPGTRLTVT.

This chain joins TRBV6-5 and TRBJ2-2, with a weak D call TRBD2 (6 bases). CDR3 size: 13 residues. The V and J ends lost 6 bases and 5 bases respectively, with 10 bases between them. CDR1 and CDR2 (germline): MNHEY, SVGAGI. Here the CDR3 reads CASRPGTTGELFF. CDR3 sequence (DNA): TGTGCCAGCAGGCCCGGGACTACCGGGGAGCTGTTTTTT.

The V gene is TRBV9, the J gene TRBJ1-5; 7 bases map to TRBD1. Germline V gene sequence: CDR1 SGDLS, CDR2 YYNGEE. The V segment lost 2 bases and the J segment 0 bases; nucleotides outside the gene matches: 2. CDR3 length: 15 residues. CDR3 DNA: TGTGCCAGCAGCGTCGGGACAGTTAGCAATCAGCCCCAGCATTTT. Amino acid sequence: CASSVGTVSNQPQHF.

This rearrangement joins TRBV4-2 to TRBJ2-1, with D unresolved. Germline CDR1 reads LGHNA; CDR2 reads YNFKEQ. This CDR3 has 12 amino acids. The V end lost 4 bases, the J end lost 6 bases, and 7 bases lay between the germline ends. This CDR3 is CASSLNRNEQFF. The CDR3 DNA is TGTGCCAGCAGCCTAAATCGCAATGAGCAGTTCTTC.

The CDR3: CASSGGLAGSYEQYF. The CDR3 nucleotides are TGTGCCAGCAGCGGGGGACTAGCGGGATCCTACGAGCAGTACTTC. This chain links TRBV7-8 with TRBJ2-7; 13 nucleotides agree with TRBD2. The CDR3 length is 15 residues. Losses at the gene ends were 5 bases for V and 1 base for J; bases not matched to a gene: 2. CDR1 SGHVS and CDR2 FQNEAQ come from the germline V gene.

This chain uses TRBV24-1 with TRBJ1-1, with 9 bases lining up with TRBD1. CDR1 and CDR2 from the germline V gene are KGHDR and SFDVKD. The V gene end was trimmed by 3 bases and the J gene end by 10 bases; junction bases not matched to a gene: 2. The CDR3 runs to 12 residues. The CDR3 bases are TGTGCCACCAGTGATACGACAGGGGGAGCTTTCTTT. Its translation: CATSDTTGGAFF.

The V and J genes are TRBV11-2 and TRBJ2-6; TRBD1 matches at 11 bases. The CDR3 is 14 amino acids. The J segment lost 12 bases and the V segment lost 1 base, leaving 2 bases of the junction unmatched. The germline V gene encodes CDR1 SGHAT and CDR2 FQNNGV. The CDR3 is CASSLGTGGVVLTF. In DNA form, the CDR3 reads TGTGCCAGCAGCTTAGGGACAGGGGGCGTCGTCCTGACTTTC.

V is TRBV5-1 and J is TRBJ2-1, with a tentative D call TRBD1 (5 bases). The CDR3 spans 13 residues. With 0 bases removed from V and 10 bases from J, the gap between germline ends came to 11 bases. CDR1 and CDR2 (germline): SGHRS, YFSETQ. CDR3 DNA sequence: TGCGCCAGCAGCTTGGAAGGGGCGAAGGAGCAGTTCTTC. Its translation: CASSLEGAKEQFF.

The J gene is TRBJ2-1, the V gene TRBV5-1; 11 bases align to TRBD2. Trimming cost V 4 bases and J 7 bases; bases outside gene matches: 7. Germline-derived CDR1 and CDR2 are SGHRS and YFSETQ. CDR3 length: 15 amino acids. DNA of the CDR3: TGCGCCAGCAGCCTACTAGCGGGAGAATTAAATGAGCAGTTCTTC. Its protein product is CASSLLAGELNEQFF.

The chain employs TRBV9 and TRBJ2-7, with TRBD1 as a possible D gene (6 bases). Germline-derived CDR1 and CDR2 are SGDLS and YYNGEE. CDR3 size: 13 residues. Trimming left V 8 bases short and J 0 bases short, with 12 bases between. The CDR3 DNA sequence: TGTGCCAGTGGGGGCACCAGCTCCTACGAGCAGTACTTC. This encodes CASGGTSSYEQYF.

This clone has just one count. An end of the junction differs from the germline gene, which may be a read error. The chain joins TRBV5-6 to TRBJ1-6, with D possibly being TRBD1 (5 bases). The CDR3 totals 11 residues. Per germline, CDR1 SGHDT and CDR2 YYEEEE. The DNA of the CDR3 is TGTGCCAGCAGCTCCCGTTTCGACAGAGCTTTT. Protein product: CASSSRFDRAF. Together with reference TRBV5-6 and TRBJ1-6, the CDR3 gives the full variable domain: DAGVTQSPTHLIKTRGQQVTLRCSPKSGHDTVSWYQQALGQGPQFIFQYYEEEERQRGNFPDRFSGHQFPNYSSELNVNALLLGDSALYLCASSSRFDRAFGNGTRLTVT.

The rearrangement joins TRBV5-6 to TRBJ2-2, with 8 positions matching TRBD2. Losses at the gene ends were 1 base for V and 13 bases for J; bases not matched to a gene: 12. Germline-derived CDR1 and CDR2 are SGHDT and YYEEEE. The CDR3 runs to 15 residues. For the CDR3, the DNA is TGTGCCAGCAGCTTGTCGCTGCGGGGGGAGAGTGGGCTGTTTTTT. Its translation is CASSLSLRGESGLFF. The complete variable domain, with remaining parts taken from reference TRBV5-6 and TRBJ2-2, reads DAGVTQSPTHLIKTRGQQVTLRCSPKSGHDTVSWYQQALGQGPQFIFQYYEEEERQRGNFPDRFSGHQFPNYSSELNVNALLLGDSALYLCASSLSLRGESGLFFGEGSRLTVL.

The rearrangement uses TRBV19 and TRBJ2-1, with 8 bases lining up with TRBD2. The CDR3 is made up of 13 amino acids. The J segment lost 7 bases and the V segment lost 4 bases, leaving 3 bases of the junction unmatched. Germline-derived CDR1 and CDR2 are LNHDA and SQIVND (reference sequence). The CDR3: CASSTIAGNEQFF. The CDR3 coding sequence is TGTGCCAGTAGTACAATAGCGGGGAATGAGCAGTTCTTC.

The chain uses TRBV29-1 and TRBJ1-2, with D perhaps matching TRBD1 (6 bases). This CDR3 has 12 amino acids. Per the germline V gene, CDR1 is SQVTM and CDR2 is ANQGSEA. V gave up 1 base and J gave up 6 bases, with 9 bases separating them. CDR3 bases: TGCAGCGTTGAAGGGCAGGGGAATGGCTACACCTTC. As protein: CSVEGQGNGYTF.

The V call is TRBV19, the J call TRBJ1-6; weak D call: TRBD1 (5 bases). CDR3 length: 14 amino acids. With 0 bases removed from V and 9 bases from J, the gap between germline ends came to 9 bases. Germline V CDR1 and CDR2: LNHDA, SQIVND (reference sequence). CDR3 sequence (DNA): TGTGCCAGTAGTATAGACGCGGGGGGTTCACCCCTCCACTTT. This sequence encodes CASSIDAGGSPLHF.

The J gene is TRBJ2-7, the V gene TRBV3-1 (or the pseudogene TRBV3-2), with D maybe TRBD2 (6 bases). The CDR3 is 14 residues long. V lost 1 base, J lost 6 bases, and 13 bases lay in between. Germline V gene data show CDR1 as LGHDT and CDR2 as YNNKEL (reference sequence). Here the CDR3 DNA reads TGTGCCAGCAGCCAAGGACTAGAACTCTTCGAGCAGTACTTC. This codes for CASSQGLELFEQYF.

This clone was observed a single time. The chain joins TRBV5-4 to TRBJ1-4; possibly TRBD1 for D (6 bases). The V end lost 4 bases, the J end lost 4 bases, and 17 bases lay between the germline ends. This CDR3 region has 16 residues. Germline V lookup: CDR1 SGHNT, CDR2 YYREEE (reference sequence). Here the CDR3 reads CASSRGGGGDNEKLFF. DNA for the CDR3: TGTGCCAGCAGCCGGGGAGGAGGGGGGGATAATGAAAAACTGTTTTTT. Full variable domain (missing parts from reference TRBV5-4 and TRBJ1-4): ETGVTQSPTHLIKTRGQQVTLRCSSQSGHNTVSWYQQALGQGPQFIFQYYREEENGRGNFPPRFSGLQFPNYSSELNVNALELDDSALYLCASSRGGGGDNEKLFFGSGTQLSVL.

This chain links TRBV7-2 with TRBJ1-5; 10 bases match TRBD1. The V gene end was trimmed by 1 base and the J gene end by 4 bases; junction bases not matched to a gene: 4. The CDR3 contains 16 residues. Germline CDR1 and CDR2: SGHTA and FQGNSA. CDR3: CASSLGDRGSNQPQHF. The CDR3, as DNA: TGTGCCAGCAGCTTAGGGGACAGGGGAAGTAATCAGCCCCAGCATTTT.

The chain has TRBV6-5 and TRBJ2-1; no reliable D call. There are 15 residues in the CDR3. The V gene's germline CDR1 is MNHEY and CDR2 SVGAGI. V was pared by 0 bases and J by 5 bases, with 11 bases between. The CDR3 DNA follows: TGTGCCAGCAGTTACTCGCCGCTAATTAACAATGAGCAGTTCTTC. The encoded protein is CASSYSPLINNEQFF.

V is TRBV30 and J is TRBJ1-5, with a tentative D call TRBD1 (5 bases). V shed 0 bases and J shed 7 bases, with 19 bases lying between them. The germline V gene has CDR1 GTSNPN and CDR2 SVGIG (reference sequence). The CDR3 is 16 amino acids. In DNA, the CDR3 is TGTGCCTGGAGTGTAGGTAGTAATCAGGGAGGACAGCCCCAGCATTTT. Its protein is CAWSVGSNQGGQPQHF.

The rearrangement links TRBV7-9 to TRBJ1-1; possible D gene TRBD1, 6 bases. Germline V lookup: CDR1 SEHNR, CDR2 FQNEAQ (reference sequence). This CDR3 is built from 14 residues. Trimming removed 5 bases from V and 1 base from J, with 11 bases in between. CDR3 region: CASSATGQNTEAFF. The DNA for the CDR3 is TGTGCCAGCAGCGCGACAGGACAGAACACTGAAGCTTTCTTT.

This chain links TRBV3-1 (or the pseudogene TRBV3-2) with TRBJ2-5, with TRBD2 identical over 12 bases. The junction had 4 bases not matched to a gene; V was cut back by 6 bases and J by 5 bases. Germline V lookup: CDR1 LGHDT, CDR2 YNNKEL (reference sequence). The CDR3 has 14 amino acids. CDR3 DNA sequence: TGTGCCAGCAGGACTAGCGGGGGCACGGAGACCCAGTACTTC. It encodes CASRTSGGTETQYF.

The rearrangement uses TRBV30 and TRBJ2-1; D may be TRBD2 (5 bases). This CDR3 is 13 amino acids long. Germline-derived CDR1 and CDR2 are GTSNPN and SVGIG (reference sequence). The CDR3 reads CALASPPYNEQFF. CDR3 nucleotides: TGTGCGCTAGCTAGCCCCCCCTACAATGAGCAGTTCTTC.

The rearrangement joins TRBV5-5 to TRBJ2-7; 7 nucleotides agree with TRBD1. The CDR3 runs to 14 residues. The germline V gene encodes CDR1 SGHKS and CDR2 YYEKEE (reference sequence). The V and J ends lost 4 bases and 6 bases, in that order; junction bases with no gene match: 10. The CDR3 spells CASSRQGVNLEQYF. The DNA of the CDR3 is TGTGCCAGCAGCCGACAGGGTGTTAACCTCGAGCAGTACTTC. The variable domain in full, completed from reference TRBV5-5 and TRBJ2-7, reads DAGVTQSPTHLIKTRGQQVTLRCSPISGHKSVSWYQQVLGQGPQFIFQYYEKEERGRGNFPDRFSARQFPNYSSELNVNALLLGDSALYLCASSRQGVNLEQYFGPGTRLTVT.

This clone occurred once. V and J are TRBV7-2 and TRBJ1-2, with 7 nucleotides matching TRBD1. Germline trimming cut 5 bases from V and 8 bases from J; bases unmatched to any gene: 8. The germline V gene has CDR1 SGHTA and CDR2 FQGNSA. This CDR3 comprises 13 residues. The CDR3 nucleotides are TGTGCCAGCAGCAACAGGGGCGCAGGAGGCTACACCTTC. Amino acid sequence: CASSNRGAGGYTF.

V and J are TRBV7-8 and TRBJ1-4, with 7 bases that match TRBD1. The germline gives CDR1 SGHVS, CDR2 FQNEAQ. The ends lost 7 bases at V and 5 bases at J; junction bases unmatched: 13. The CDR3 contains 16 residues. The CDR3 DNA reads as TGTGCCAGCACCCAGAGGACAGGCAGGGAGAATGAAAAACTGTTTTTT. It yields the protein CASTQRTGRENEKLFF.

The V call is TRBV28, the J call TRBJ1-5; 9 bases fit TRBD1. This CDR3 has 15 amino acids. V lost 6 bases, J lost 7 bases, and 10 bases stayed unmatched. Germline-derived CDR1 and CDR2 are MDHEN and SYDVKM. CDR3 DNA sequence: TGTGCCAGCAGGTTCACAGGGGGCGGGAAGCAGCCCCAGCATTTT. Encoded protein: CASRFTGGGKQPQHF.